A single T cell receptor beta chain is shown here with its context. Its antigen is undetermined. Data came from immunoSEQ multiplex PCR; TCRdb stores just in-frame clones and leaves some out. The table lists around 300,000 clones, roughly 91% of them singletons. The CDR3 contains 17 residues. Germline lookup yields CDR1 SGHRS and CDR2 YFSETQ. V dropped 0 bases and J dropped 6; count of bases not matched to a gene: 12. The data belong to a study of Ad26.COV2.S vaccination and SARS-CoV-2 variants. Whole-study results and caveats: Analyses that measured TCR breadth and depth may have underestimated total T cell responses. Similar non-spike TCR breadth was seen in vaccine and placebo recipients.

The treatment was: 15 to 20 received Ad26.COV2.S at low or high dose, single or two shots; several received placebo; per-sample allocation not given. Day 63 following the first vaccine or placebo injection was when the samples were taken. The donor was a Boston adult aged 18-55 years. This specimen consisted of peripheral blood, obtained in a trial of Ad26.COV2.S vaccine versus placebo. V gene TRBV5-1 combines with J gene TRBJ2-5; 9 nucleotides line up with TRBD2. This TCR came from a person aged 18 to 59 who received the Ad26.COV2.S COVID-19 vaccine or a placebo. The CDR3 sequence: CASSLAWRGLASKTQYF. CDR3 bases: TGCGCCAGCAGCTTGGCCTGGAGAGGACTAGCGTCGAAGACCCAGTACTTC.